Many counts were recorded for the clone carrying this TCR beta chain. CDR1 and CDR2 from the germline V gene are SEHNR and FQNEAQ (reference sequence). This CDR3 has 16 residues. The V end lost 5 bases, the J end lost 0 bases, and 17 bases lay between the germline ends. Diagnosing involved the use of clinical symptoms, serum thyroxine and TRAb, thyroid ultrasound and orbital computed tomography. The PBMCs had their origin in roughly 9.8 ml of fresh peripheral blood. The sample is drawn from a study of T cells in Graves' hyperthyroidism and ophthalmopathy. What was amplified from RNA transcripts were TCR beta CDR3 regions. The HTBI primer set was used in a first-round RT-PCR of the TCR CDR3. TCRdb re-analysed the multiplex PCR reads in MiXCR, keeping a single row per CDR3 protein. The table includes approximately 370,000 distinct CDR3 sequences, around 14% detected once.

This chain uses TRBV7-9 with TRBJ2-7; D gene ambiguous. The source material was blood. The origin of this receptor is a woman in her thirties with Graves' hyperthyroidism. CDR3 residues: CASSRTRTESSYEQYF. For the CDR3, the DNA is TGTGCCAGCAGCCGAACCCGGACGGAGAGCTCCTACGAGCAGTACTTC.